This T cell receptor (beta chain) was retrieved from a study of T cell responses to AZD1222 COVID-19 vaccine (dated by TCRdb to the early 2020s). Concerning the study at large: AZD1222 recipients whose second dose came at about 4 weeks and those whose second dose came at about 12 weeks were combined into one group, since spike-specific TCR depth and breadth did not differ between the two schedules. TCR sequencing covered fewer than 250 trial participants: some 210 given two doses of AZD1222 and about 26 given two doses of MenACWY control vaccine. Trial participants were enrolled by age into 18-55, 56-69 and 70-plus year subgroups, with roughly 150, 30 and 60 TCR-sequenced participants respectively.

The time point tag for this specimen amounts to: baseline before first vaccination. Vaccinee samples came from UK trials COV001 and COV002, including a single-blind randomized controlled phase 2/3 trial of AZD1222 (ChAdOx1 nCoV-19) in healthy adults. For TCRbeta chain sequencing, PBMC samples from trial participants were taken at day 0 and at day 28 after the second dose. The CDR3 regions of human TCRbeta chains were subjected to immunosequencing. The authors' analysis ran thus. Repertoire TCRs were matched against a reference library of SARS-CoV-2-specific TCRs generated with the MIRA antigen-specificity platform. Breadth was defined as the fraction of unique TCRs that were SARS-CoV-2-associated, and depth was defined as the fraction of total T cells that were SARS-CoV-2-associated. Using the MIRA data, each spike-specific TCR was assigned both to the spike region to which the TCR was reactive and to a CD4 or CD8 class. Log10-transformed breadth and depth values were compared by one-way ANOVA with Sidak's multiple comparisons tests. TCRdb's version of the immuneACCESS table is confined to in-frame rearrangements and falls short of the full clone set. An unresolved V gene accounts for under half of the shortfall where checked; the remainder is of unknown origin. V and J calls plus clone size are reproduced from that table; the DNA served to infer D and trimming. Recorded for this sample are about 120,000 clones; more than 75% of them occurred a single time. The leading ten clones occupy about 7.4% of the sample.

As for this clone: This receptor's antigen is unknown. No base-level quality is on record; no much larger clone is a single base apart.

Based on the germline V gene, the CDR1 and CDR2 sequences are MDHEN and SYDVKM. V has 3 bases trimmed and J has 10 bases trimmed; junction bases matching no gene number 13. Including the terminal cysteine and phenylalanine, the CDR3 comprises 15 residues. The only DNA kept is the CDR3, 45 bases in frame from the first base. Overall results and qualifications from the work: Vaccine-associated CD4 TCRs spanned the whole spike protein, with dominant responses in regions 160-218 and 743-854. The 56-69-year group was small, and its depth increase did not reach significance, likely because of low power. Because no day 14 peak-response samples were available, the repertoires could be characterized only after the peak T cell response. Only five to seven AZD1222 recipients were SARS-CoV-2 seropositive at baseline, limiting conclusions about previously exposed vaccinees. Nearly half of unique spike-specific TCRs reportedly recognized epitopes outside regions mutated in the B.1.351 and B.1.1.7 variants. Participants were mostly white British and included more females than males, and it was suggested by the authors that clonal diversity may have been underestimated. After two AZD1222 doses, spike-specific TCR breadth and depth were significantly higher than at day 0 and than in MenACWY recipients.

The source material was peripheral blood, sampled on day 0 of AZD1222 vaccination. The TCR sequence derives from an adult in good health. In this chain, TRBV28 is recombined with TRBJ1-1, and 8 junction bases match TRBD1. The CDR3 region has the sequence CASSFQTGVTGGAFF. The nucleotide sequence reads as follows: TGTGCCAGCAGTTTCCAGACAGGGGTAACCGGGGGAGCTTTCTTT.